This TCR beta chain was recorded in a study of blood T cell repertoires in COVID-19. The data were produced by immunoSEQ multiplex PCR, yet TCRdb's version contains in-frame clones alone and is incomplete. The table shows about 210,000 clones, with 83% occurring only once. Germline assignment: CDR1 SQVTM and CDR2 ANQGSEA. V dropped 3 bases and J dropped 4 bases, with 8 bases sitting between them. This CDR3 is built from 12 residues. The source material was peripheral blood. J is TRBJ2-3 and V is TRBV29-1, with D unresolved. The clonotype was recovered from a woman in her 40s with active or convalescent COVID-19. The CDR3 coding sequence is TGCAGCGTTGAGAAAGCCGCAGATACGCAGTATTTT. This codes for CSVEKAADTQYF.